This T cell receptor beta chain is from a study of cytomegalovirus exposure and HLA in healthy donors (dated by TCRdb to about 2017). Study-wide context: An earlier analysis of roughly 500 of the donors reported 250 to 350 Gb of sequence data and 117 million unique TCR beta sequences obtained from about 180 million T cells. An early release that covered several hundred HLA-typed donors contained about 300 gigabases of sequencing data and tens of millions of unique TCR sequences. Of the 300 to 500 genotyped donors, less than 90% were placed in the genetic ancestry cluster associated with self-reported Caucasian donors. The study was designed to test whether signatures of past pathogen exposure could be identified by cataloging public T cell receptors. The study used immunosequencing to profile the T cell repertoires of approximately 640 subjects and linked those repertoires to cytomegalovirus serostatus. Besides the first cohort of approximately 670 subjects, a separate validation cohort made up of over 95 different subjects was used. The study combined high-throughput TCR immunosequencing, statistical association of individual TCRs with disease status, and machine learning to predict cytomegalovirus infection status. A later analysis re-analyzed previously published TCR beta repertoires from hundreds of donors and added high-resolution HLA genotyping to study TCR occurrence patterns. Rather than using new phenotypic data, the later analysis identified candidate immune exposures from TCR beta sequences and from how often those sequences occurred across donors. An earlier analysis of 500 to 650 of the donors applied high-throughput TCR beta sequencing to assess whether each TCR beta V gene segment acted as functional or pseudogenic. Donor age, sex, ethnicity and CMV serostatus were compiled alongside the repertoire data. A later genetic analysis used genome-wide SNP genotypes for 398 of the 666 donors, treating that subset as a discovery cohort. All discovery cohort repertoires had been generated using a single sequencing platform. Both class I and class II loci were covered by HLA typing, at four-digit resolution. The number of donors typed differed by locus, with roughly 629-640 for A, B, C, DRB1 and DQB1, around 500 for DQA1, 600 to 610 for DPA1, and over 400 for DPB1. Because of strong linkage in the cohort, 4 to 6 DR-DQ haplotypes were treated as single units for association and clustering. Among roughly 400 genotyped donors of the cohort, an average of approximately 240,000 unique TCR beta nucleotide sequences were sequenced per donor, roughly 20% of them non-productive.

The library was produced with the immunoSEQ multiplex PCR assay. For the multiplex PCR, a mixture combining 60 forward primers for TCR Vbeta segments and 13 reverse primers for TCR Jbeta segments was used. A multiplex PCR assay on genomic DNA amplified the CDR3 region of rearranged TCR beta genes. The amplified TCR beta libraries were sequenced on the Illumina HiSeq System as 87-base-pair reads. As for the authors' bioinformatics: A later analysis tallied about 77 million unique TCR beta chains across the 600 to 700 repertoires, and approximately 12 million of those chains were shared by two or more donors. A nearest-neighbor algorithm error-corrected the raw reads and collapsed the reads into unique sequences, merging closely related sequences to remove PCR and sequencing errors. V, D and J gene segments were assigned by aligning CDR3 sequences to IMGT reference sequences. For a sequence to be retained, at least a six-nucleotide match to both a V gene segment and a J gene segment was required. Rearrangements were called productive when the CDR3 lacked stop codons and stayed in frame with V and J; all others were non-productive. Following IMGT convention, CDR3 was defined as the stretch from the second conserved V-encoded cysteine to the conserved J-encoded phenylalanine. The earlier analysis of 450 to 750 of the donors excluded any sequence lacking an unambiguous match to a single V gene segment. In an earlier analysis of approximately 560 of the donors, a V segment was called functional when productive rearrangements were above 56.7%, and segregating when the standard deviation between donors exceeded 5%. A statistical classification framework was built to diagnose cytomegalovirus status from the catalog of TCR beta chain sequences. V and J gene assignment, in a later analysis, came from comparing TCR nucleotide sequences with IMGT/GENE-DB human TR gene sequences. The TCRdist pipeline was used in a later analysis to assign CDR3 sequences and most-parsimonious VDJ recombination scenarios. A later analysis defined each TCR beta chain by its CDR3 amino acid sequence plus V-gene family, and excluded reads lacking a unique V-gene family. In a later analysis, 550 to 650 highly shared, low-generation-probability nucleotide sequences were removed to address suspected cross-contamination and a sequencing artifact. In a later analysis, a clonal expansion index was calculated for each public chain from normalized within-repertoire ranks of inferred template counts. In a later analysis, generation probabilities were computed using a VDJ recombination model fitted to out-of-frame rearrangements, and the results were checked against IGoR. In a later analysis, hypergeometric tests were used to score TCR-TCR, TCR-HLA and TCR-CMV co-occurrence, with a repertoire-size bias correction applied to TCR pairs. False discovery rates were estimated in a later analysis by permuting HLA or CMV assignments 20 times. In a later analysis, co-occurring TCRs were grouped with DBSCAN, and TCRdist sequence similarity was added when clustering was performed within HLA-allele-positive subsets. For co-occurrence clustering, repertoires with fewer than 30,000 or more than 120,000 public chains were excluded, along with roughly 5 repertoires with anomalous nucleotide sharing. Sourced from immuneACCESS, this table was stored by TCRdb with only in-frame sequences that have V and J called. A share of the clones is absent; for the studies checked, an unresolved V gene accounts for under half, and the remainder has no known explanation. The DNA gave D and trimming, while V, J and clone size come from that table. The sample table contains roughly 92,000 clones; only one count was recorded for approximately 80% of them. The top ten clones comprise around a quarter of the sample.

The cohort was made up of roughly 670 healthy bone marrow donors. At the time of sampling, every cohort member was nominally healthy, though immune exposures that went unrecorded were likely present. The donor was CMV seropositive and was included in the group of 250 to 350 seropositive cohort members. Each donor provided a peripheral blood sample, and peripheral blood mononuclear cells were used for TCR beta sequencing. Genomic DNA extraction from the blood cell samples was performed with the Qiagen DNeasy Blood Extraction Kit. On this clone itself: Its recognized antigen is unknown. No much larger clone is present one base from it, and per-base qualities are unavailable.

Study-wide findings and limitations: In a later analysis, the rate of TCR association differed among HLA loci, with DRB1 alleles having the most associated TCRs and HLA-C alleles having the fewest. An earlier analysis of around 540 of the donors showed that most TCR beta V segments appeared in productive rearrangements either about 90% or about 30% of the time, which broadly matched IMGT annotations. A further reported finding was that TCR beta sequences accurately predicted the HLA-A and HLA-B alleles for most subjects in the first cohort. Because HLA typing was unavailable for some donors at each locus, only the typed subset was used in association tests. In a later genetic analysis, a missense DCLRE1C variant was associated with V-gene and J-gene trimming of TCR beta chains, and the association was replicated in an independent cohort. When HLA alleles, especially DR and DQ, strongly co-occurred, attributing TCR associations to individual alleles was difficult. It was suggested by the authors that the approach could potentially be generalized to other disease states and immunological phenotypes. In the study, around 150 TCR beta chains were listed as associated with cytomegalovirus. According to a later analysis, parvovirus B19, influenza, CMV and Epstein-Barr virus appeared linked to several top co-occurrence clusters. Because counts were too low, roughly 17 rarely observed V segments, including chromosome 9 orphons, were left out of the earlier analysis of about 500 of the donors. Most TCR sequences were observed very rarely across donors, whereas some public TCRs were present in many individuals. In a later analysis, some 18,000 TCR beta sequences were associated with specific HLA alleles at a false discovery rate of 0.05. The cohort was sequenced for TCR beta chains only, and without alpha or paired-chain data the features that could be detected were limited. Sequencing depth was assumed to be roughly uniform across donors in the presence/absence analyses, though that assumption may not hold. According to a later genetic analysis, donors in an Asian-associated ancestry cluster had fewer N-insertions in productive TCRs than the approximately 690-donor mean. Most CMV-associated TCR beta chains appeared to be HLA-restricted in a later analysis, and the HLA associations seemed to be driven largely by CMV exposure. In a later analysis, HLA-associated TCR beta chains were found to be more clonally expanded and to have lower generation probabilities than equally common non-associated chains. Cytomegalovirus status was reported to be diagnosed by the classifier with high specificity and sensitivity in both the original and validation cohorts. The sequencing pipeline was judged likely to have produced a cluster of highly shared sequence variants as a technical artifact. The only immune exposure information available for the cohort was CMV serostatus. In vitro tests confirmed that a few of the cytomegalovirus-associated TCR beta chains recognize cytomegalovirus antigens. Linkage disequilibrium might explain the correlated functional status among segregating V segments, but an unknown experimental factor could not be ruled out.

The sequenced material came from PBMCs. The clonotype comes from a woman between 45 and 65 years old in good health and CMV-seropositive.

The DNA reads TGTGCCAGCAGCCAAGGGACTAGCGGGGGGATCACAGATACGCAGTATTTT. It translates as CASSQGTSGGITDTQYF. This chain joins TRBV7-9 to TRBJ2-3; 15 central nucleotides agree with TRBD2. The V end gives up 5 bases and the J end 2 bases, leaving 5 bases in the junction not matched to a gene. The CDR3 goes from the cysteine to the phenylalanine over 17 residues. Only the CDR3 portion is preserved as DNA: 51 bases, with reading frame beginning at the first base. From a lookup of the germline V gene (reference sequence), CDR1 and CDR2 are SEHNR and FQNEAQ.